This TCR beta chain came from a study of naive and memory T cell subsets. Study-wide results and limits: Especially in CD8 cells, naive repertoires contained a few larger clonotypes, possibly CD45RA-re-expressing memory cells.

Two oligonucleotides, mixed equimolar, formed the beta constant-region primer covering TRBC1 and TRBC2. Nested alpha and beta constant-region primers with the SP2 primer drove four PCR rounds on ligated cDNA. MiXCR was run by TCRdb on the UMI-ligation and nested PCR reads, yielding one entry per CDR3 protein. The table includes about 90,000 distinct CDR3 sequences, around 11% detected once. The CDR3 has 18 amino acids. Per germline, CDR1 SGHTA and CDR2 FQGNSA. The V segment lost 1 base and the J segment 2 bases; nucleotides outside the gene matches: 9. A remark on this clonotype: Its antigen is unidentified.

From the second PCR step, alpha and beta chains were amplified apart. The V and J genes are TRBV7-2 and TRBJ1-4; the match to TRBD1 covers 8 bases. Sequencing input: naive CD4+ T cells from blood. This TCR derives from a human donor in good health. As DNA, the CDR3 is TGTGCCAGCAGCTTAGGGGCAGGGGGCGGATGGACTAATGAAAAACTGTTTTTT. Translated, it gives CASSLGAGGGWTNEKLFF.